This T cell receptor (beta chain) was retrieved from a study of cytotoxic CD8 clonotypes in ibrutinib-treated CLL. Study-wide results and limits: The clonality went up when patients responded to ibrutinib and dropped back toward baseline at progression. Progressing patients had sampling times that differed from those of sustained-remission patients.

Turning to this clone: Its antigen is undetermined.

The intended depth for sequencing was 1 in 200,000 to 1 in 1 million T cells. Method: immunoSEQ multiplex PCR; TCRdb's copy keeps in-frame clones and lacks some. The table includes roughly 250,000 clones, 70% detected once. The V end was cut by 3 bases, the J end by 4 bases, with 13 bases between. The CDR3 sequence is 15 residues long. CDR1 SGHVS and CDR2 FNYEAQ come from the germline V gene. This receptor was taken from a human donor with chronic lymphocytic leukemia. The gene calls are TRBV7-6 and TRBJ2-1; D gene ambiguous. Sequenced material: PBMCs, taken after 24 months of ibrutinib treatment. The CDR3 DNA is TGTGCCAGCAGCTTTAGTTCCGTACAGTACAATGAGCAGTTCTTC. Its translation is CASSFSSVQYNEQFF.